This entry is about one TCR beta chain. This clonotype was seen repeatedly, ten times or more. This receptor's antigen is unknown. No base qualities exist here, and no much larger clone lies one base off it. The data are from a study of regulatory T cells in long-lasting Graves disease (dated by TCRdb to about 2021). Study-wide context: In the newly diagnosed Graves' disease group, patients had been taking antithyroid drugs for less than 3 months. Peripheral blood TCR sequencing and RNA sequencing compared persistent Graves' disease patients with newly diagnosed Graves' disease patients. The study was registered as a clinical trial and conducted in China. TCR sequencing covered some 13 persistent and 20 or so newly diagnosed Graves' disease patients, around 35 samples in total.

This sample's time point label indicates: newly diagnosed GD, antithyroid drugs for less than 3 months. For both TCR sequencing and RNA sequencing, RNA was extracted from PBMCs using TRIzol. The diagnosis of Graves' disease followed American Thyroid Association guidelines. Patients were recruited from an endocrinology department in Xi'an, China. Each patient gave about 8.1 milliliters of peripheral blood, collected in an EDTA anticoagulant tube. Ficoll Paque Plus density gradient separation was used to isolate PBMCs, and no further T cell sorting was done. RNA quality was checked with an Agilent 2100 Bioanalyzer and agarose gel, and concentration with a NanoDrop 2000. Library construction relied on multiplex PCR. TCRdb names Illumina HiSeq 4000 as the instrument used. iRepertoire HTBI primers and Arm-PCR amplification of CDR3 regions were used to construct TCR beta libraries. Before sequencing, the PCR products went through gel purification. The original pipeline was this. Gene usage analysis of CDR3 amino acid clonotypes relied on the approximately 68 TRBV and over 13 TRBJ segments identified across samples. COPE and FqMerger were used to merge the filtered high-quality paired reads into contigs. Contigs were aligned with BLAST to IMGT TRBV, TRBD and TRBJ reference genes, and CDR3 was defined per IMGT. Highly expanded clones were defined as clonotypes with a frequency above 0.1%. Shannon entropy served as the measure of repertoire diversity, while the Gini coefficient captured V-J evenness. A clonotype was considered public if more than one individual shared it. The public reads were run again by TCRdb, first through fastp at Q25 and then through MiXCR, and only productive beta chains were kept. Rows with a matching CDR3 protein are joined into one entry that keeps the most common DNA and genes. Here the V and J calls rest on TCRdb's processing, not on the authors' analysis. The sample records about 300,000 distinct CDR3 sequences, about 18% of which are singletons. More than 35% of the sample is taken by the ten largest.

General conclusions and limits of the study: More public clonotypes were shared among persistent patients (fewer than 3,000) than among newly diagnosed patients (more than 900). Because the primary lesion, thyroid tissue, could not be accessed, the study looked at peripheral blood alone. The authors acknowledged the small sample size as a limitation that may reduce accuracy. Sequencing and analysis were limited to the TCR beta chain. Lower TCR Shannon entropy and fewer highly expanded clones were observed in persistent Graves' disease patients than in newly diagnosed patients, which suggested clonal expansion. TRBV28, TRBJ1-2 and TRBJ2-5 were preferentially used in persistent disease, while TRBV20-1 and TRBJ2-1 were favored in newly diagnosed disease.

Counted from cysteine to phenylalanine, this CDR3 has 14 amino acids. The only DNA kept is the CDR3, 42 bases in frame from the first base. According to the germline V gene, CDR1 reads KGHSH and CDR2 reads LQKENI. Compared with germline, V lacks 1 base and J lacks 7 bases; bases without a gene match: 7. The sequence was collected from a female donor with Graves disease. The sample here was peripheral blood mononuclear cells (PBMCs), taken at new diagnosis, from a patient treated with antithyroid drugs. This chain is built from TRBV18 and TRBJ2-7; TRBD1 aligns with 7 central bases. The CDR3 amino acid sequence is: CASSPRQGVYEQYF. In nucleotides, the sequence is TGTGCCAGCTCACCACGACAGGGTGTATATGAGCAGTACTTC.